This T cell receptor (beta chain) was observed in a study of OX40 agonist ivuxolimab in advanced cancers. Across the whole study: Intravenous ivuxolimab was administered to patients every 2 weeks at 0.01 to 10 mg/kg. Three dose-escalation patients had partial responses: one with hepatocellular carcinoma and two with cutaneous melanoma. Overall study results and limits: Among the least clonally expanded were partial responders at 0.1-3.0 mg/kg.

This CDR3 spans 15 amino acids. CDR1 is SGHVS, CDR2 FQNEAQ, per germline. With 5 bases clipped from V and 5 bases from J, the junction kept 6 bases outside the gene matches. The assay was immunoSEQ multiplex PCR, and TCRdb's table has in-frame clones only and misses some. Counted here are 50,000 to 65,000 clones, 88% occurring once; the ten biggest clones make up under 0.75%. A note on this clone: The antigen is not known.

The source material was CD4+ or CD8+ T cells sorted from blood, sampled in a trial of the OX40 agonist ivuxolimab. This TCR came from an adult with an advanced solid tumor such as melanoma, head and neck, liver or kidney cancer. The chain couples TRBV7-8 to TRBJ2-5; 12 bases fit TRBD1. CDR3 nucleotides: TGTGCCAGCAGCCTAGGGGACAGGGGGCGGGAGACCCAGTACTTC. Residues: CASSLGDRGRETQYF. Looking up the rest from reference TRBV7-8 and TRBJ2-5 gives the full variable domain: GAGVSQSPRYKVAKRGQDVALRCDPISGHVSLFWYQQALGQGPEFLTYFQNEAQLDKSGLPSDRFFAERPEGSVSTLKIQRTQQEDSAVYLCASSLGDRGRETQYFGPGTRLLVL.